Sequencing of this TCR beta chain was carried out in a study of T cell repertoires in cytomegalovirus infection. Study summary: It was the public TCR beta signatures that indicated both CMV infection and matching HLA type. Study-wide results and limits: HLA-C-restricted CMV-specific TCR beta clonotypes prevailed in the ex vivo response.

TCRdb fed the reads into MiXCR, producing one record per CDR3 protein. The data show some 250,000 distinct CDR3 sequences, with roughly 10% seen just once and about 15% held by the top ten. A word on this clonotype: Its matching antigen is unknown.

The CDR3 contains 14 residues. The V and J ends lost 1 base and 2 bases, in that order; junction bases with no gene match: 4. CDR1 DFQATT and CDR2 SNEGSKA come from the germline V gene (reference sequence). Sequenced sample: PBMCs. The gene calls are TRBV20-1 and TRBJ2-5, with TRBD1 matching 7 bases. The clonotype was recovered from a human donor in good health (CMV status not recorded). Some clones in this sample may be carry-over from other donors' samples. The CDR3 loop reads CSARGMGQQETQYF. The CDR3 DNA reads TGCAGTGCTAGAGGTATGGGACAGCAAGAGACCCAGTACTTC.